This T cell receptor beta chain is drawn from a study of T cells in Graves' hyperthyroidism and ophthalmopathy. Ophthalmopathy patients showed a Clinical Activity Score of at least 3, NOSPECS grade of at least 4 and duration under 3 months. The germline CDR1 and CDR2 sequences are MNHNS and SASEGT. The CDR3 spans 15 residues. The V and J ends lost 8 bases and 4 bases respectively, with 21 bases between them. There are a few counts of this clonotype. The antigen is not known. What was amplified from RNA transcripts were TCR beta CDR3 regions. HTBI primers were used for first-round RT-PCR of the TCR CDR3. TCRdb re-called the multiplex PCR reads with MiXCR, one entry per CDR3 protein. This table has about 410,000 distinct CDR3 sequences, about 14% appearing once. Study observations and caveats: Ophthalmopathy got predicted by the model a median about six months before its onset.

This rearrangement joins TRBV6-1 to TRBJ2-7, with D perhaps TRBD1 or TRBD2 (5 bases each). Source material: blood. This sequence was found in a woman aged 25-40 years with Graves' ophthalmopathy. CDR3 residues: CASSRRGFSLYEQYF. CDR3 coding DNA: TGTGCCAGCTCCCGACGGGGCTTCAGTCTGTACGAGCAGTACTTC.